The T cell receptor beta chain under discussion was sequenced for a study of T cells in Graves' hyperthyroidism and ophthalmopathy. This clonotype was counted ten times or more. Amplification targeted TCR beta CDR3 regions from RNA transcripts. First-round RT-PCR of the TCR CDR3 relied on the HTBI primer set. TCRdb re-derived calls from the multiplex PCR reads in MiXCR, one entry per CDR3 protein. The data show some 300,000 distinct CDR3 sequences, approximately 16% seen once. The CDR3 sequence is 17 residues long. J lost 1 base, V lost 5 bases, and 14 bases had no gene match. CDR1 and CDR2 from the germline V gene are SGHAT and FQNNGV.

The sequenced material came from blood. This chain uses TRBV11-2 with TRBJ2-7, with TRBD2 identical over 7 bases. This clonotype was sampled from a man aged 30 to 39 with Graves' hyperthyroidism. The CDR3 region has the DNA TGTGCCAGCAGCCCTCCCGCCCGGGCGGGAGAGTCCTACGAGCAGTACTTC. Protein: CASSPPARAGESYEQYF.